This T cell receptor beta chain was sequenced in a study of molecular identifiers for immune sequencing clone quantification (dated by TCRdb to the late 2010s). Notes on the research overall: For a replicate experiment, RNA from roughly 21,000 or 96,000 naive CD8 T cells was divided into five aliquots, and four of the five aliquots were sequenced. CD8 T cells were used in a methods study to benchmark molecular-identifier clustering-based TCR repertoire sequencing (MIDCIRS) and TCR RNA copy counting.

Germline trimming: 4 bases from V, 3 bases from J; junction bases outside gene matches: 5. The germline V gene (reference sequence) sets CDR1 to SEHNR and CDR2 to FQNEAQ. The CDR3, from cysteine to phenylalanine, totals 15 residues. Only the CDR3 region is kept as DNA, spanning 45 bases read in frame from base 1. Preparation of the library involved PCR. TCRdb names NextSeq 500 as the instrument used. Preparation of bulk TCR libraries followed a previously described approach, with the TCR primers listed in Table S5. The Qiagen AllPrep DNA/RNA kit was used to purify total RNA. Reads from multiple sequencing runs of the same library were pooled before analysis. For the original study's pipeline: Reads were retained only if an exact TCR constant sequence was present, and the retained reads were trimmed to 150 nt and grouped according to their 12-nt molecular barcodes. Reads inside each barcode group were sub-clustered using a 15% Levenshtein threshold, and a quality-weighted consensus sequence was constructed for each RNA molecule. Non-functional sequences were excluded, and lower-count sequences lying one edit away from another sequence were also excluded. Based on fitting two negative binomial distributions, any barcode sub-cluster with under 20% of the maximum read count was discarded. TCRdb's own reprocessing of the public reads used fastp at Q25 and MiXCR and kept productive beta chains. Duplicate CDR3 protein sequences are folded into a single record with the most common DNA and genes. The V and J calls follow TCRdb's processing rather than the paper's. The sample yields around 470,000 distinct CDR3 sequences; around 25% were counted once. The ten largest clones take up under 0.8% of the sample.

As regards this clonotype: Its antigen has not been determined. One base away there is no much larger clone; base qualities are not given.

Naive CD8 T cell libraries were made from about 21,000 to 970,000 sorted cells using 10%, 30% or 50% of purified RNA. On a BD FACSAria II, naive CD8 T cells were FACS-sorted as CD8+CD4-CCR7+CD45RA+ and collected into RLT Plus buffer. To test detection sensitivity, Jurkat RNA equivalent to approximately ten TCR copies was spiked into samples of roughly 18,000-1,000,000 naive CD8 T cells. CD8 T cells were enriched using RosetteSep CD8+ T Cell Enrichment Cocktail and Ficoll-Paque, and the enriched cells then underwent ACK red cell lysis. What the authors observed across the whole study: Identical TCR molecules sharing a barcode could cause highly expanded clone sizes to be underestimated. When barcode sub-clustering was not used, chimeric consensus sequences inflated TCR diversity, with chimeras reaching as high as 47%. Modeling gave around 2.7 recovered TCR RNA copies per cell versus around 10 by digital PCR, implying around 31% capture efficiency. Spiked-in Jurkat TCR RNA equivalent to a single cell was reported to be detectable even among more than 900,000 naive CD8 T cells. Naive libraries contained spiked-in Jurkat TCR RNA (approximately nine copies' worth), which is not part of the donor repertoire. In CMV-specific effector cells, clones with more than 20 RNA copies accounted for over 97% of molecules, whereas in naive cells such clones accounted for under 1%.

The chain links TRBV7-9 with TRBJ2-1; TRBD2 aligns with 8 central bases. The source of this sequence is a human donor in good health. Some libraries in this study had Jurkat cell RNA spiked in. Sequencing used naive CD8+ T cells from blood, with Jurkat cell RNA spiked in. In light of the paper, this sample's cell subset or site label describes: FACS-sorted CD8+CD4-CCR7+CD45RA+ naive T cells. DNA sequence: TGTGCCAGCAGCTCGCGGGAGGCCCTCTACAATGAGCAGTTCTTC. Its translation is CASSSREALYNEQFF.